This T cell receptor (beta chain) comes out of a study of blood T cell repertoires in COVID-19. Across the whole study: Sample material is recorded as cDNA or gDNA derived from T cells, B-cell-depleted T cells, or PBMCs.

The trim removed 10 bases at V and 8 bases at J, leaving 10 bases unmatched. Germline assignment: CDR1 LNHDA and CDR2 SQIVND (reference sequence). The CDR3 runs to 13 residues. The participants were between roughly 18 and 100 years old and came from about two dozen US areas. Produced via immunoSEQ multiplex PCR; TCRdb's table is partial and in-frame only. Found here are 200,000 to 250,000 clones, 65% to 90% of them singletons; the top ten hold over 7.5%. The sequenced sample was PBMCs or T cells enriched from blood (not recorded which). The receptor's source is a woman between 45 and 60 years old with acute COVID-19. The J gene is TRBJ2-5, the V gene TRBV19; 10 bases align to TRBD2. The CDR3, as DNA: TGTGCCACCCGGACTAGCGGTGGGGAAACCCAGTACTTC. Translating gives CATRTSGGETQYF. The entire variable domain, with the rest obtained from reference TRBV19 and TRBJ2-5, is as follows: DGGITQSPKYLFRKEGQNVTLSCEQNLNHDAMYWYRQDPGQGLRLIYYSQIVNDFQKGDIAEGYSVSREKKESFPLTVTSAQKNPTAFYLCATRTSGGETQYFGPGTRLLVL.